These T cell receptor beta chains were read from a single sample in a study of cytomegalovirus exposure and HLA in healthy donors. The assay was immunoSEQ multiplex PCR, and TCRdb's table has in-frame clones only and misses some. This table has around 180,000 clones, 80% to 85% appearing once. The sample was PBMCs. These receptors were taken from a woman aged 40-49 years in good health and CMV-seronegative. CDR3s include the opening cysteine and the closing phenylalanine or tryptophan. Each record gives: D gene, clone size, J gene, V gene, CDR3 protein, CDR3 DNA. The D gene is left open where the match is weak. The size of a clone is reported for some rows only, either as once, few or many, or as a class for expanded clones.

D: TRBD1
size: -
J: TRBJ2-6
V: TRBV5-1
CDR3: CASSPLPGQGTSGANVLTF
DNA: TGCGCCAGCAGCCCTTTACCGGGACAGGGGACTTCTGGGGCCAACGTCCTGACTTTC

D: -
size: once
J: TRBJ1-2
V: TRBV25-1
CDR3: CASSEFGSGYGYTF
DNA: TGTGCCAGCAGTGAATTTGGCAGTGGCTATGGCTACACCTTC

D: TRBD2
size: -
J: TRBJ2-3
V: TRBV11-1
CDR3: CASSRKRAGADTQYF
DNA: TGTGCCAGCAGCCGAAAACGCGCGGGAGCAGATACGCAGTATTTT

D: TRBD1
size: -
J: TRBJ1-1
V: TRBV12-5
CDR3: CASGFGGQMNTEAFF
DNA: TGTGCTAGTGGTTTTGGGGGACAGATGAACACTGAAGCTTTCTTT

D: TRBD1
size: -
J: TRBJ1-2
V: TRBV5-1
CDR3: CASSPGQGAYGYTF
DNA: TGCGCCAGCAGCCCTGGACAGGGGGCTTATGGCTACACCTTC

D: TRBD2
size: -
J: TRBJ2-7
V: TRBV9
CDR3: CASSVASLAEEQYF
DNA: TGTGCCAGCAGCGTAGCAAGTCTAGCGGAGGAGCAGTACTTC

D: -
size: -
J: TRBJ2-3
V: TRBV30
CDR3: CAWSVLADTQYF
DNA: TGTGCCTGGAGTGTACTGGCAGATACGCAGTATTTT

D: -
size: -
J: TRBJ2-3
V: TRBV7-2
CDR3: CASSLVGGGSTDTQYF
DNA: TGTGCCAGCAGCTTAGTGGGCGGCGGGAGCACAGATACGCAGTATTTT

D: -
size: -
J: TRBJ2-3
V: TRBV19
CDR3: CASRGGKTRTDTQYF
DNA: TGTGCCAGTAGAGGGGGAAAAACGCGCACAGATACGCAGTATTTT

D: TRBD2
size: -
J: TRBJ2-3
V: TRBV27
CDR3: CASRALAGGGLDTQYF
DNA: TGTGCCAGCAGAGCCCTAGCGGGAGGGGGTCTAGATACGCAGTATTTT

D: -
size: -
J: TRBJ2-7
V: TRBV7-2
CDR3: CASSLRLAAYEQYF
DNA: TGTGCCAGCAGCTTAAGGCTAGCCGCCTACGAGCAGTACTTC

D: -
size: -
J: TRBJ1-2
V: TRBV7-2
CDR3: CASSPGRGLSGYTF
DNA: TGTGCCAGCAGCCCGGGGAGAGGATTATCTGGCTACACCTTC

D: -
size: once
J: TRBJ2-7
V: TRBV7-9
CDR3: CASSPGQRTYEQYF
DNA: TGTGCCAGCAGCCCCGGACAGCGAACCTACGAGCAGTACTTC

D: -
size: -
J: TRBJ1-4
V: TRBV5-4
CDR3: CASSTPGWNEKLFF
DNA: TGTGCCAGCAGCACCCCCGGGTGGAATGAAAAACTGTTTTTT

D: -
size: -
J: TRBJ2-1
V: TRBV2
CDR3: CASRGALTGTRGNEQFF
DNA: TGTGCCAGCAGGGGAGCACTCACAGGGACCCGGGGAAATGAGCAGTTCTTC

D: -
size: -
J: TRBJ1-2
V: TRBV19
CDR3: CASSIHGDDYGYTF
DNA: TGTGCCAGTAGTATTCACGGGGATGACTATGGCTACACCTTC

D: -
size: -
J: TRBJ1-1
V: TRBV7-2
CDR3: CASIRVTEAFF
DNA: TGTGCCAGCATCAGGGTCACTGAAGCTTTCTTT

D: -
size: -
J: TRBJ1-1
V: TRBV6-5
CDR3: CASGGVWGNTEAFF
DNA: TGTGCCAGCGGCGGGGTTTGGGGGAACACTGAAGCTTTCTTT

D: TRBD2
size: -
J: TRBJ2-1
V: TRBV15
CDR3: CATSRQPLSGAYNEQFF
DNA: TGTGCCACCAGCAGACAGCCCCTTAGCGGGGCCTACAATGAGCAGTTCTTC

D: -
size: -
J: TRBJ1-6
V: TRBV6-5
CDR3: CASRVGRTNSPLHF
DNA: TGTGCCAGCAGAGTCGGGAGAACCAATTCACCCCTCCACTTT

D: TRBD1
size: -
J: TRBJ1-1
V: TRBV30
CDR3: CAWDRGDTEAFF
DNA: TGTGCCTGGGACAGGGGAGACACTGAAGCTTTCTTT

D: -
size: -
J: TRBJ2-7
V: TRBV11-2
CDR3: CASSLVMGRSYEQYF
DNA: TGTGCCAGCAGCTTAGTAATGGGGAGGTCATACGAGCAGTACTTC

D: -
size: -
J: TRBJ1-1
V: TRBV7-9
CDR3: CASSLTSGQSTEAFF
DNA: TGTGCCAGCAGCTTAACCAGCGGACAGTCGACTGAAGCTTTCTTT